This TCR beta chain appears in the sequencing data of a study of OX40 agonist ivuxolimab in advanced cancers. General observations from the study: People who partly responded at 0.1-3.0 mg/kg had some of the least clonal expansion seen.

Sequencing used immunoSEQ multiplex PCR; TCRdb keeps in-frame clones, though not all of them. In the table there are tens of thousands of clones, approximately 85% of which are singletons. The V and J ends lost 3 bases and 2 bases, in that order; junction bases with no gene match: 4. Germline lookup yields CDR1 SGHNT and CDR2 YYREEE (reference sequence). The CDR3 loop spans 15 amino acids. Concerning this clone: Its antigen is currently unknown.

The sample was CD4+ or CD8+ T cells sorted from blood, taken in a trial of the OX40 agonist ivuxolimab. The clonotype comes from an adult with an advanced solid tumor such as melanoma, head and neck, liver or kidney cancer. The V call is TRBV5-4, the J call TRBJ1-5; 8 bases are a match to TRBD1. The CDR3 DNA follows: TGTGCCAGCAGCTCAGACAGGGGTGGCAATCAGCCCCAGCATTTT. Translation: CASSSDRGGNQPQHF. Full variable domain (remainder filled in from reference TRBV5-4 and TRBJ1-5): ETGVTQSPTHLIKTRGQQVTLRCSSQSGHNTVSWYQQALGQGPQFIFQYYREEENGRGNFPPRFSGLQFPNYSSELNVNALELDDSALYLCASSSDRGGNQPQHFGDGTRLSIL.